This TCR beta chain was retrieved from a study of cytomegalovirus exposure and HLA in healthy donors. The CDR3 consists of 13 residues. V was pared by 7 bases and J by 4 bases, with 7 bases of the junction left unmatched. Germline-derived CDR1 and CDR2 are SGHVS and FNYEAQ. The primer mix had 60 Vbeta and 13 Jbeta primers. The method was immunoSEQ multiplex PCR; TCRdb's version includes in-frame clones alone and lacks a portion of them. The sample records 140,000 to 150,000 clones, roughly 9.7% being singletons. The specimen was PBMCs. The receptor's source is a man aged 45-60 years in good health and CMV-seronegative. This chain joins TRBV7-6 and TRBJ2-7, with 7 bases lining up with TRBD2. The CDR3 DNA is TGTGCCAGCACCCTCTCCGGGGGGTACGAGCAGTACTTC. It translates to CASTLSGGYEQYF.